This T cell receptor beta chain comes out of a study of human T cells and chemical hapten exposure. At the level of the study: Weekly scalp doses of diphenylcyclopropenone were given to patients during the approximately 23-week study. The patch tests put 0.01% DPC on the skin of the upper back and were read 6 days later.

Described time point: pre-sensitization, week 0. Sample treatment: therapeutic diphenylcyclopropenone sensitization with weekly scalp DPC. Study findings and constraints: The number of TCRs above 1 in 1000 frequency did not change after DPC sensitization.

Within the library, unique molecular identifiers were attached to each individual cDNA molecule. TCRdb reprocessed the RACE reads via MiXCR and lists one record per CDR3 protein. This sample has about 350,000 distinct CDR3 sequences, with around 5.5% found just once. This clonotype showed up many times. The antigen is not known. Per germline, CDR1 DFQATT and CDR2 SNEGSKA (reference sequence). The CDR3 is made up of 16 amino acids. V gave up 5 bases and J gave up 4 bases, with 22 bases separating them. The sequenced sample was whole blood, obtained in connection with sensitization to the hapten diphenylcyclopropenone (DPC). The TCR was taken from a young woman with alopecia areata. Some clones in this sample may be carry-over from other donors' samples. The V and J genes are TRBV20-1 and TRBJ2-3; either TRBD1 or TRBD2 may supply D (6 bases each). DNA of the CDR3: TGCAGTGCTTCTCGAGGGGGGTCGGGATCCTCAGATACGCAGTATTTT. Amino acid sequence: CSASRGGSGSSDTQYF.